These 13 T cell receptor beta chains came from one sample sequenced in a study of beta chain features in type 1 diabetes. Findings and limits, study-wide: Shortening that was moderate but significant affected the TCRB CDR3s of Type 1 diabetes patients in all four CD4+ subsets.

Their target antigens are unknown. Isolated RNA was reverse transcribed in full, so expressed TCRB transcripts were sequenced. Assay: immunoSEQ multiplex PCR; the TCRdb copy retains only in-frame clones and omits some. The sample contains hundreds of thousands of clones, 11% to 15% of which appear only once. Sequenced input: naive CD4+ T cells from blood. The receptors come from a man aged 18 to 30 with type 1 diabetes.

This clone was observed a handful of times. The rearrangement joins TRBV10-3 to TRBJ2-7, with D possibly TRBD1 on 6 matching bases. Trimming shortened V by 5 bases and J by 3 bases, and 14 bases separated the two germline ends. The CDR3 contains 14 residues. Germline-derived CDR1 and CDR2 are ENHRY and SYGVKD. As DNA, the CDR3 is TGTGCCATCAGTACAAGCAGGGGCGACTACGAGCAGTACTTC. Protein: CAISTSRGDYEQYF.

This clone was seen only a few times. The rearrangement links TRBV30 to TRBJ2-1; TRBD2 aligns across 15 bases. This CDR3 contains 15 residues. CDR1 is GTSNPN, CDR2 SVGIG, per germline (reference sequence). Trimming cost V 3 bases and J 3 bases; bases outside gene matches: 0. The CDR3 DNA reads as TGTGCCTGGAGGGGACTAGCGGGAGGCTACAATGAGCAGTTCTTC. Amino acids: CAWRGLAGGYNEQFF.

The J gene is TRBJ2-1, the V gene TRBV1; the table gives TRBD2 as D, unverified against the DNA. TRBV1 is assigned pseudogene status. This CDR3 is built from 16 residues. CDR3 protein: CTSSQRLAGVPNEQFF. The CDR3, as DNA: TGCACCAGCAGCCAAAGACTAGCGGGGGTCCCCAATGAGCAGTTCTTC.

This clone showed up just a few times. The gene calls are TRBV25-1 and TRBJ2-3; no clear D. This CDR3 is 14 amino acids long. The V end lost 3 bases, the J end lost 5 bases, and 12 bases lay between the germline ends. Germline V CDR1 and CDR2: MGHDK, SYGVNS. The DNA of the CDR3 is TGTGCCAGCAGTGAGTGGATAAAAGGAGATACGCAGTATTTT. This encodes CASSEWIKGDTQYF.

In its sample, this clone was seen a few times. The rearrangement joins TRBV30 to TRBJ2-3; 7 bases fit TRBD2. The V gene end was trimmed by 5 bases and the J gene end by 12 bases; junction bases not matched to a gene: 8. Per the germline V gene, CDR1 is GTSNPN and CDR2 is SVGIG (reference sequence). The CDR3 loop spans 11 amino acids. The CDR3 bases are TGTGCCTGGGCGGTACTAGCGATTCAGTATTTT. Residues: CAWAVLAIQYF.

This clone came up a few times. The chain recombines TRBV30 with TRBJ1-5; a possible D gene is TRBD1 (6 bases). CDR1 and CDR2 (germline): GTSNPN, SVGIG (reference sequence). The CDR3 is 14 residues long. Trimming shortened V by 2 bases and J by 4 bases, and 12 bases separated the two germline ends. CDR3 DNA: TGTGCCTGGAGTTCCTGGCAGGGGAATCAGCCCCAGCATTTT. Translated: CAWSSWQGNQPQHF.

V usage is TRBV28 and J usage is TRBJ2-3; no clear D. The V end was cut by 4 bases, the J end by 2 bases, with 7 bases between. The CDR3 length is 13 residues. Germline V lookup: CDR1 MDHEN, CDR2 SYDVKM. DNA of the CDR3: TGTGCCAGCAGTTCGGCCTTCACAGATACGCAGTATTTT. It encodes CASSSAFTDTQYF. The complete variable domain, with remaining parts taken from reference TRBV28 and TRBJ2-3, reads DVKVTQSSRYLVKRTGEKVFLECVQDMDHENMFWYRQDPGLGLRLIYFSYDVKMKEKGDIPEGYSVSREKKERFSLILESASTNQTSMYLCASSSAFTDTQYFGPGTRLTVL.

In its sample, this clone was seen a few times. The chain links TRBV6-5 to TRBJ1-2, with 7 bases lining up with TRBD1. V dropped 9 bases and J dropped 6; count of bases not matched to a gene: 10. The CDR3 length is 13 residues. Germline V gene lookup returns CDR1 MNHEY and CDR2 SVGAGI. Here the CDR3 reads CASREGAMNGYTF. Written as DNA, the CDR3 is TGTGCCAGTAGGGAGGGGGCAATGAATGGCTACACCTTC.

The genes are TRBV28 and TRBJ1-2; no definite D call. The CDR3 runs 10 residues. Germline CDR1 MDHEN, CDR2 SYDVKM. V was shortened by 3 bases and J by 8 bases, with 4 bases between the two germline ends. The CDR3 reads CASSFQGYTF. The CDR3 DNA sequence: TGTGCCAGCAGTTTTCAGGGCTACACCTTC.

This clone was observed a handful of times. The rearrangement uses TRBV28 and TRBJ2-7; a weak D match, TRBD2 (6 bases). CDR3 size: 15 residues. The V end lost 4 bases, the J end lost 0 bases, and 13 bases lay between the germline ends. Looked up from germline, CDR1 is MDHEN and CDR2 is SYDVKM. This CDR3 is CASSSIAVNSYEQYF. CDR3 sequence (DNA): TGTGCCAGCAGTTCAATAGCGGTGAACTCCTACGAGCAGTACTTC.

This clone was detected a few times. This sequence joins TRBV19 and TRBJ2-1, with D uncertain. This CDR3 spans 14 amino acids. Trimming took off 8 bases at V and 4 bases at J, with 15 bases between the two ends. In germline, CDR1 is LNHDA, CDR2 SQIVND (reference sequence). The DNA for the CDR3 is TGTGCCAGTGCCCCGGTGAGCCTTTACAATGAGCAGTTCTTC. As protein: CASAPVSLYNEQFF. The complete variable domain, with remaining parts taken from reference TRBV19 and TRBJ2-1, reads DGGITQSPKYLFRKEGQNVTLSCEQNLNHDAMYWYRQDPGQGLRLIYYSQIVNDFQKGDIAEGYSVSREKKESFPLTVTSAQKNPTAFYLCASAPVSLYNEQFFGPGTRLTVL.

A remark on this clone: Within the sample, other DNA sequences also encode this same CDR3. The J gene is TRBJ1-2, the V gene TRBV30; a weak D match, TRBD1 (5 bases). V was cut by 0 bases and J by 4 bases, with 9 bases left in between. The germline V gene has CDR1 GTSNPN and CDR2 SVGIG (reference sequence). The CDR3 has 13 residues. CDR3 coding DNA: TGTGCCTGGAGTGTACAAGGGACCTATGGCTACACCTTC. It translates to CAWSVQGTYGYTF.

This chain joins TRBV7-2 and TRBJ1-2, with 9 bases that match TRBD1. The CDR3 totals 14 residues. Trimming took 5 bases from V and 8 from J; bases not matched to a gene: 9. CDR1 is SGHTA and CDR2 is FQGNSA in the germline V gene. CDR3 loop: CASSATGGAGGYTF. The DNA of the CDR3 is TGTGCCAGCAGCGCCACAGGGGGCGCAGGCGGCTACACCTTC.